This entry lists 9 T cell receptor beta chains sequenced from one sample in a study of blood T cell repertoires in COVID-19. The data were produced by immunoSEQ multiplex PCR, yet TCRdb's version contains in-frame clones alone and is incomplete. This table holds roughly 380,000 clones, roughly 80% found once. The specimen sequenced was peripheral blood. These receptors came from a human donor with acute or convalescent COVID-19. The donor label of this sample is uncertain.

V is TRBV18 and J is TRBJ1-1, with D hard to call. The V end was cut by 3 bases, the J end by 7 bases, with 15 bases between. The germline CDR1 and CDR2 sequences are KGHSH and LQKENI. This CDR3 contains 14 residues. CDR3 sequence (DNA): TGTGCCAGCTCACCCCTCGAGGTCCGGGGTGAAGCTTTCTTT. Residues: CASSPLEVRGEAFF. Supplemented by reference TRBV18 and TRBJ1-1, the full variable domain reads NAGVMQNPRHLVRRRGQEARLRCSPMKGHSHVYWYRQLPEEGLKFMVYLQKENIIDESGMPKERFSAEFPKEGPSILRIQQVVRGDSAAYFCASSPLEVRGEAFFGQGTRLTVV.

This clone was counted a few times. The chain recombines TRBV29-1 with TRBJ1-1; 7 positions match TRBD1. Per the germline V gene, CDR1 is SQVTM and CDR2 is ANQGSEA. The CDR3 consists of 12 residues. With 7 bases clipped from V and 6 bases from J, the junction kept 8 bases outside the gene matches. The CDR3: CSAKGAEAEAFF. CDR3 nucleotide sequence: TGCAGCGCCAAGGGGGCTGAAGCTGAAGCTTTCTTT.

The gene calls are TRBV24-1 and TRBJ1-1, with D hard to call. The CDR3 runs 13 residues. Germline V CDR1 and CDR2: KGHDR, SFDVKD. V was pared by 4 bases and J by 4 bases, with 9 bases between. The DNA for the CDR3 is TGTGCCACCAGTGACAGGCGGGGCACTGAAGCTTTCTTT. Translated, it gives CATSDRRGTEAFF.

The CDR3: CAWSGRHRDREDQPQHF. The DNA for the CDR3 is TGTGCCTGGAGTGGACGCCATAGGGACAGGGAGGATCAGCCCCAGCATTTT. The chain employs TRBV30 and TRBJ1-5, with 9 bases identical to TRBD1. J was trimmed by 5 bases and V by 1 base; bases with no gene match: 12. The germline CDR1 and CDR2 sequences are GTSNPN and SVGIG (reference sequence). CDR3 length equals 17 residues.

The rearrangement links TRBV19 to TRBJ2-1, with D tentatively TRBD1 (5 bases). Germline V gives CDR1 LNHDA, CDR2 SQIVND (reference sequence). Trimming stripped 4 bases from V and 0 bases from J, with 13 bases between. The CDR3 loop spans 16 amino acids. The CDR3 protein is CASSTDWGSSYNEQFF. In nucleotides, the CDR3 is TGTGCCAGTAGTACCGATTGGGGCAGCTCCTACAATGAGCAGTTCTTC.

The chain uses TRBV2 and TRBJ2-2; D is unresolved. Germline V lookup: CDR1 SNHLY, CDR2 FYNNEI. V was cut by 10 bases and J by 3 bases, with 6 bases left in between. This CDR3 contains 11 residues. CDR3 coding DNA: TGTGCCACCTATGACACCGGGGAGCTGTTTTTT. Translation gives CATYDTGELFF.

This clone occurred a few times. V gene TRBV19 combines with J gene TRBJ1-1; 7 bases agree with TRBD1. The CDR3 loop spans 13 amino acids. From germline, CDR1 is LNHDA and CDR2 SQIVND (reference sequence). The trim removed 7 bases at V and 6 bases at J, leaving 8 bases unmatched. CDR3 region: CASNRGIGAEAFF. CDR3 sequence (DNA): TGTGCCAGTAACAGGGGAATAGGGGCTGAAGCTTTCTTT.

This chain joins TRBV28 and TRBJ2-7; D gene unclear. The germline gives CDR1 MDHEN, CDR2 SYDVKM. The ends were cut back, 6 bases at V and 3 bases at J, with 9 bases in the middle. There are 12 residues in the CDR3. CDR3 coding DNA: TGTGCCAGCAGCCTCCTAGGCTACGAGCAGTACTTC. Residues: CASSLLGYEQYF. Looking up the rest from reference TRBV28 and TRBJ2-7 gives the full variable domain: DVKVTQSSRYLVKRTGEKVFLECVQDMDHENMFWYRQDPGLGLRLIYFSYDVKMKEKGDIPEGYSVSREKKERFSLILESASTNQTSMYLCASSLLGYEQYFGPGTRLTVT.

The chain is built from TRBV7-8 and TRBJ2-6, with a tentative D call TRBD1 (5 bases). The CDR3 contains 17 residues. The germline V gene encodes CDR1 SGHVS and CDR2 FQNEAQ. With 2 bases removed from V and 4 bases from J, the gap between germline ends came to 15 bases. The CDR3 protein is CASSLRVRALGANVLTF. The CDR3 DNA is TGTGCCAGCAGCTTACGGGTCAGGGCCCTCGGGGCCAACGTCCTGACTTTC.